The next 15 T cell receptor beta chains were all read from a single sample in a study of Graves' ophthalmopathy and Graves' hyperthyroidism. The authors amplified TCR beta CDR3 regions from RNA transcripts. Investigators did first-round RT-PCR with HTBI primers, then second-round multiplex PCR. TCRdb re-called the multiplex PCR reads with MiXCR, one entry per CDR3 protein. Of about 620,000 distinct CDR3 sequences in the sample, around a fifth are singletons; the top ten hold roughly 6.9%. The sample consisted of peripheral blood. The receptor source for this set is a woman aged 18-29 years with stable Graves' hyperthyroidism. Some clones in this sample may be carry-over from other donors' samples.

This chain joins TRBV6-2 or TRBV6-3 and TRBJ1-6, with D unresolved. With 5 bases removed from V and 7 bases from J, the gap between germline ends came to 12 bases. The CDR3 has 14 amino acids. CDR1 is MNHEY and CDR2 is SVGEGT in the germline V gene. The CDR3 nucleotides are TGTGCCAGCAGTAAGACAAGATTAAATTCACCCCTCCACTTT. This codes for CASSKTRLNSPLHF.

This clonotype was seen many times. The V call is TRBV19, the J call TRBJ2-7; D ambiguous. The V gene lost 3 bases and the J gene lost 2 bases, with 11 bases spanning the gap. The germline V gene has CDR1 LNHDA and CDR2 SQIVND (reference sequence). This CDR3 comprises 14 residues. This CDR3 reads CASSIAVEPYEQYF. The CDR3 bases are TGTGCCAGTAGTATTGCGGTTGAGCCCTACGAGCAGTACTTC.

This clonotype came up many times. The V gene is TRBV6-1, the J gene TRBJ1-1; D is unclear. CDR3 length equals 13 residues. The germline V gene has CDR1 MNHNS and CDR2 SASEGT. Trimming removed 2 bases at V and 8 bases at J, with 12 bases between. The chain's CDR3 is CASSELALEEAFF. Written as DNA, the CDR3 is TGTGCCAGCAGTGAACTTGCCTTGGAAGAAGCTTTCTTT.

This clonotype was observed at least ten times. The V gene is TRBV28, the J gene TRBJ1-2; possibly TRBD1 for D (6 bases). Germline loops: CDR1 MDHEN, CDR2 SYDVKM. The CDR3 consists of 14 residues. Between the trimmed V and J ends, which lost 6 bases and 8 bases, there was a span of 19 bases. The CDR3 is CASRPKLQGRGYTF. In nucleotides, the CDR3 is TGTGCCAGCAGGCCCAAATTACAGGGACGGGGCTACACCTTC.

A few counts support this clonotype. The rearrangement links TRBV6-1 to TRBJ1-2; 8 positions agree with TRBD1. Per germline, CDR1 MNHNS and CDR2 SASEGT. This CDR3 region has 14 residues. V was clipped by 5 bases and J by 5 bases; unmatched bases: 7. CDR3 protein: CASSKRTGNYGYTF. For the CDR3, the DNA is TGTGCCAGCAGTAAACGGACAGGGAATTATGGCTACACCTTC.

The gene calls are TRBV12-3 or TRBV12-4 and TRBJ2-2, with 9 bases that match TRBD1. The CDR3 totals 15 residues. The J segment lost 4 bases and the V segment lost 6 bases, leaving 6 bases of the junction unmatched. The CDR3 DNA sequence: TGTGCCAGCAGCCGGGACAGGGTCCCCACCGGGGAGCTGTTTTTT. This translates into CASSRDRVPTGELFF.

This clonotype was detected only a few times. The chain is built from TRBV4-1 and TRBJ2-2; no clear D. Looked up from germline, CDR1 is MGHRA and CDR2 is YSYEKL. V shed 2 bases and J shed 1 base, with 8 bases lying between them. CDR3 size: 15 residues. The CDR3 sequence is CASSQLGLNTGELFF. In nucleotides, the CDR3 is TGCGCCAGCAGCCAACTGGGTCTGAACACCGGGGAGCTGTTTTTT.

The genes are TRBV5-1 and TRBJ1-5, with D tentatively TRBD1 (6 bases). Trimming cost V 0 bases and J 5 bases, with 12 bases left between them. This CDR3 comprises 15 residues. Germline CDR1 is SGHRS and CDR2 is YFSETQ. The CDR3 region has the DNA TGCGCCAGCAGCTTGGCCGGGGGGGCAGATCAGCCCCAGCATTTT. Protein product: CASSLAGGADQPQHF. Full variable domain (rest looked up from reference TRBV5-1 and TRBJ1-5): KAGVTQTPRYLIKTRGQQVTLSCSPISGHRSVSWYQQTPGQGLQFLFEYFSETQRNKGNFPGRFSGRQFSNSRSEMNVSTLELGDSALYLCASSLAGGADQPQHFGDGTRLSIL.

This clonotype was seen only a few times. The chain joins TRBV18 to TRBJ1-1, with D unresolved. V lost 3 bases and J 1 base, leaving 6 bases between the germline ends. Germline-derived CDR1 and CDR2 are KGHSH and LQKENI. The CDR3 runs to 13 residues. In DNA, the CDR3 is TGTGCCAGCTCACCCGCCTGGAACACTGAAGCTTTCTTT. It is translated as CASSPAWNTEAFF. Filled out from reference TRBV18 and TRBJ1-1, the complete variable domain reads NAGVMQNPRHLVRRRGQEARLRCSPMKGHSHVYWYRQLPEEGLKFMVYLQKENIIDESGMPKERFSAEFPKEGPSILRIQQVVRGDSAAYFCASSPAWNTEAFFGQGTRLTVV.

CDR3 nucleotides: TGTGCCAGCAGTTTCCGGACAGGGGCCAATAACTATGGCTACACCTTC. Translation gives CASSFRTGANNYGYTF. The chain recombines TRBV12-3 or TRBV12-4 with TRBJ1-2; TRBD1 aligns across 9 bases. The CDR3 extends over 16 amino acids. V lost 3 bases to trimming and J lost 1 base; unmatched junction nucleotides: 6.

This clonotype was seen only a few times. V usage is TRBV6-2 or TRBV6-3 and J usage is TRBJ2-2; 14 bases fit TRBD2. J lost 4 bases, V lost 0 bases, and 4 bases had no gene match. The CDR3 runs to 18 residues. The germline CDR1 and CDR2 sequences are MNHEY and SVGEGT. The CDR3 DNA reads TGTGCCAGCAGTTACTCGGGACTAGCGGGGGCCTTCACCGGGGAGCTGTTTTTT. Its translation: CASSYSGLAGAFTGELFF.

This clonotype was counted at least ten times. The gene calls are TRBV9 and TRBJ1-3; unclear D gene. Trimming stripped 0 bases from V and 4 bases from J, with 2 bases between. Germline lookup yields CDR1 SGDLS and CDR2 YYNGEE. The CDR3 sequence is 12 residues long. The CDR3 DNA follows: TGTGCCAGCAGCGTAGCCGGAAACACCATATATTTT. Residues: CASSVAGNTIYF.

This clonotype turned up a few times. This chain joins TRBV6-1 and TRBJ2-2; 8 bases align to TRBD2. CDR3 length equals 15 residues. V shed 6 bases and J 4 bases; nucleotides not matched to a gene: 7. CDR1 is MNHNS, CDR2 SASEGT, per germline. CDR3 residues: CASRVLADTTGELFF. The CDR3 region has the DNA TGTGCCAGCAGAGTACTAGCGGACACCACCGGGGAGCTGTTTTTT.

This clonotype was recorded at least ten times. J is TRBJ2-4 and V is TRBV29-1; TRBD1 matches 8 bases. CDR1 SQVTM and CDR2 ANQGSEA come from the germline V gene. Germline trimming cut 7 bases from V and 3 bases from J; bases unmatched to any gene: 2. The CDR3 is made up of 12 amino acids. CDR3 amino acids: CSGQGSKNIQYF. CDR3 DNA: TGCAGCGGACAGGGGAGCAAAAACATTCAGTACTTC.

This clonotype appeared many times. J is TRBJ2-7 and V is TRBV28, with D tentatively TRBD2 (6 bases). Germline V lookup: CDR1 MDHEN, CDR2 SYDVKM. The CDR3 loop spans 14 amino acids. Trimming pared 2 bases from V and 0 bases from J, leaving 8 bases between. CDR3 nucleotides: TGTGCCAGCAGTTTAGCGGACTACTCCTACGAGCAGTACTTC. Translation: CASSLADYSYEQYF. The full variable domain, rest sourced from reference TRBV28 and TRBJ2-7, is DVKVTQSSRYLVKRTGEKVFLECVQDMDHENMFWYRQDPGLGLRLIYFSYDVKMKEKGDIPEGYSVSREKKERFSLILESASTNQTSMYLCASSLADYSYEQYFGPGTRLTVT.